This note documents a single T cell receptor (beta chain) sequence. Its antigen is unidentified. TCRdb passed the 5' RACE reads through MiXCR, listing each CDR3 protein once. Found here are roughly 75,000 distinct CDR3 sequences, roughly 9.6% of them singletons; the top ten hold 4.8%. This CDR3 comprises 14 residues. J gave up 6 bases and V 3 bases, and 5 bases lay outside the gene matches. Germline-derived CDR1 and CDR2 are SGHTA and FQGNSA. The sample is drawn from a study of early T cells in non-severe SARS-CoV-2 infection. Study outcomes and limitations: Lookups in VDJdb leaned toward anti-spike CD8 responses and missed private and CD4 specificities.

The genes are TRBV7-2 and TRBJ2-3, with 8 bases identical to TRBD2. Sequenced material: whole blood. The TCR was taken from an adult who was a healthcare worker with PCR-confirmed SARS-CoV-2 infection or an uninfected control (not recorded which). Here the CDR3 DNA reads TGTGCCAGCAGCTTGGGACTAGGAGAGGATACGCAGTATTTT. Translation: CASSLGLGEDTQYF. Supplemented by reference TRBV7-2 and TRBJ2-3, the full variable domain reads GAGVSQSPSNKVTEKGKDVELRCDPISGHTALYWYRQSLGQGLEFLIYFQGNSAPDKSGLPSDRFSAERTGGSVSTLTIQRTQQEDSAVYLCASSLGLGEDTQYFGPGTRLTVL.